The T cell receptor beta chain under discussion was sequenced for a study of identical twins. Study conclusions and caveats: Beta out-of-frame sequences showed weaker excess twin sharing. Insertion counts were lower in abundant cord blood beta clonotypes, a trend that memory repertoires did not show. Findings came from cross-sectional statistics, without long-term follow-up of donors.

A universal primer site was created by template switching, with the cDNA bearing unique molecular identifiers. A single record per CDR3 protein comes from TCRdb applying MiXCR to the 5' RACE reads. There are a few hundred thousand distinct CDR3 sequences in the sample; 18% occur only once, and 9.5% to 15% lies in the top ten. This clonotype appeared a few times. Its target is unknown. This sequence was found in a middle-aged man in good health. Sequenced input: naive T cells sorted from blood.

The CDR3, as DNA: TGCGCCAGCAGCCCCCAGTCACAAAACTATGGCTACACCTTC. It specifies CASSPQSQNYGYTF. The chain employs TRBV4-1 and TRBJ1-2; D gene uncertain. Germline CDR1 MGHRA, CDR2 YSYEKL. CDR3 length: 14 residues. V dropped 4 bases and J dropped 2 bases, with 11 bases sitting between them.